The entry below describes one T cell receptor beta chain. The V segment lost 1 base and the J segment 5 bases; nucleotides outside the gene matches: 10. Per germline, CDR1 LNHNV and CDR2 YYDKDF (reference sequence). This CDR3 comprises 16 residues. The assay was immunoSEQ multiplex PCR, and TCRdb's table has in-frame clones only and misses some. The data contain 80,000 to 100,000 clones, just over 90% of them singletons. The sample belongs to a study of cytomegalovirus exposure and HLA in healthy donors. Sequenced: PBMCs. The TCR comes from a man aged 25 to 45 in good health and CMV-seronegative. The rearrangement joins TRBV15 to TRBJ2-5; 7 bases map to TRBD2. CDR3 in amino acids: CATSRGGRGMGETQYF. CDR3 bases: TGTGCCACCAGCAGAGGAGGGCGGGGGATGGGGGAGACCCAGTACTTC.